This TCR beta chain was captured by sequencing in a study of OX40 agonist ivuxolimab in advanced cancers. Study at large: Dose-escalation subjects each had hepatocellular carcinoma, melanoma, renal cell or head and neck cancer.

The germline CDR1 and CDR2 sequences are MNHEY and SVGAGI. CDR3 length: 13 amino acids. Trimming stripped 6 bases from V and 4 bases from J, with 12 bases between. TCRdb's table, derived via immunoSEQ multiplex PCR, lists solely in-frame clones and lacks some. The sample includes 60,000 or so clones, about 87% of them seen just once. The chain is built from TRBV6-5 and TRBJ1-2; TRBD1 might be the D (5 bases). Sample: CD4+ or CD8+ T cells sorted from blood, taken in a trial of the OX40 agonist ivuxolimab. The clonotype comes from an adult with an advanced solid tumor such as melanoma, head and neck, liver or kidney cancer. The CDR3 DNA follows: TGTGCCAGCAGCCTTCGGGACGGCTATGGCTACACCTTC. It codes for CASSLRDGYGYTF.